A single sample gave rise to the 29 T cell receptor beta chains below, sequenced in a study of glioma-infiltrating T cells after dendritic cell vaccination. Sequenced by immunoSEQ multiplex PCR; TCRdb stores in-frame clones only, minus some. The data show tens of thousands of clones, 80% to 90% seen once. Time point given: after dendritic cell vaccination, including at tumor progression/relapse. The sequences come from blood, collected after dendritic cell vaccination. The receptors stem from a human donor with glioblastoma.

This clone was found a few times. The CDR3, as DNA: TGTGCCAGCAGCTTGGCCGGTAGAGGGCCTGGTCCTGAAGCTTTCTTT. It translates to CASSLAGRGPGPEAFF. The J gene is TRBJ1-1, the V gene TRBV5-4; D uncertain. The CDR3 has 16 residues. CDR1 and CDR2 (germline): SGHNT, YYREEE (reference sequence). Between the trimmed V and J ends, which lost 0 bases and 6 bases, there was a span of 18 bases.

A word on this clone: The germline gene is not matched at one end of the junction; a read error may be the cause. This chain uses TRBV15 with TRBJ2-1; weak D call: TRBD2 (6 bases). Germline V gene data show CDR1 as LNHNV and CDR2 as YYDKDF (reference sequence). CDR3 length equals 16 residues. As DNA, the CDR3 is TGTGCCACCAGCAGAGGGCTAGCGCCCTCCCACAATGAGCAGTTCTTC. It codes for CATSRGLAPSHNEQFF.

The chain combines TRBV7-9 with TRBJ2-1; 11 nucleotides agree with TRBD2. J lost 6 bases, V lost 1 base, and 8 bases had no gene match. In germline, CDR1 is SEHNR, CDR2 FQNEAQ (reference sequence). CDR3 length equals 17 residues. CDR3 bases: TGTGCCAGCAGCTTAGTTCCCACTAGCGGGGGAGGCAATGAGCAGTTCTTC. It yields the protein CASSLVPTSGGGNEQFF.

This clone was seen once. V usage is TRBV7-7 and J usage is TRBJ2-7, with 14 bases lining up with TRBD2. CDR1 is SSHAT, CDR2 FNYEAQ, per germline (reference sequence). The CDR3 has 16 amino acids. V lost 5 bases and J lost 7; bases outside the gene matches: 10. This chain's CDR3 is CASSPWTSGGPGEQYF. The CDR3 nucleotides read TGTGCCAGCAGCCCTTGGACTAGCGGGGGGCCAGGAGAGCAGTACTTC.

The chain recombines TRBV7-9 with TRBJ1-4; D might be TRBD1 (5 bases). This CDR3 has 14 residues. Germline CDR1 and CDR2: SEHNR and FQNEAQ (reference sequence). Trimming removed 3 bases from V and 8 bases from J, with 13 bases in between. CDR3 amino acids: CASSFRGEGEKLFF. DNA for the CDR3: TGTGCCAGCAGCTTCCGGGGGGAAGGGGAAAAACTGTTTTTT.

The CDR3 region has the DNA TGCGCCAGCAGCCAAGCCGAAGGGGCAGCTAATGAAAAACTGTTTTTT. Amino acids: CASSQAEGAANEKLFF. The gene calls are TRBV4-1 and TRBJ1-4; D perhaps matches TRBD1 (5 bases). There are 16 residues in the CDR3. CDR1 is MGHRA, CDR2 YSYEKL, per germline. V was trimmed by 1 base and J by 3 bases, leaving 12 bases between them.

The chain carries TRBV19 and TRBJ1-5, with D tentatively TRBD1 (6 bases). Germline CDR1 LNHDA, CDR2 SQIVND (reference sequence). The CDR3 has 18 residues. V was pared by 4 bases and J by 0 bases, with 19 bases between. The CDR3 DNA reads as TGTGCCAGTAGTAGACGGACAGATACTCTATTTAGCAATCAGCCCCAGCATTTT. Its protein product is CASSRRTDTLFSNQPQHF.

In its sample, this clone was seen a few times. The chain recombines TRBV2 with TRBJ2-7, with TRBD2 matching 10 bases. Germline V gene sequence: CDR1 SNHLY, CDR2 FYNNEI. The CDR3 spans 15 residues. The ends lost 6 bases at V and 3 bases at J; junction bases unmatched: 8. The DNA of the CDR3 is TGTGCCAGCAGGTCAACTAGCGGGGTCCTCTACGAGCAGTACTTC. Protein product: CASRSTSGVLYEQYF.

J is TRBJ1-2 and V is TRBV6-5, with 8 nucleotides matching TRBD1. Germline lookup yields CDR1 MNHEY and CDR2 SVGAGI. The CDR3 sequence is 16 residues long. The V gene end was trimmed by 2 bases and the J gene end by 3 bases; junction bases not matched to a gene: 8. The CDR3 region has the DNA TGTGCCAGCAGTTACGACCTGACAGGGGTTGACTATGGCTACACCTTC. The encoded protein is CASSYDLTGVDYGYTF.

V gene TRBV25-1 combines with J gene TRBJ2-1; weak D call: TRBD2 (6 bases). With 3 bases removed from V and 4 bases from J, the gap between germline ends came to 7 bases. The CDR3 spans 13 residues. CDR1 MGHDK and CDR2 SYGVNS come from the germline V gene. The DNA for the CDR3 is TGTGCCAGCAGTGACCGGGGGTACAATGAGCAGTTCTTC. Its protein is CASSDRGYNEQFF. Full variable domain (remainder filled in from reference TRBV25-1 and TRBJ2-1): EADIYQTPRYLVIGTGKKITLECSQTMGHDKMYWYQQDPGMELHLIHYSYGVNSTEKGDLSSESTVSRIRTEHFPLTLESARPSHTSQYLCASSDRGYNEQFFGPGTRLTVL.

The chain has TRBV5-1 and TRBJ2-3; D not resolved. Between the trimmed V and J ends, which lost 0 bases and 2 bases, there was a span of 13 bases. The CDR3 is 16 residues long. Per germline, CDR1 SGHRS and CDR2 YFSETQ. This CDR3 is CASSLGAQTTTDTQYF. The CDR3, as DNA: TGCGCCAGCAGCTTGGGTGCCCAGACAACCACAGATACGCAGTATTTT.

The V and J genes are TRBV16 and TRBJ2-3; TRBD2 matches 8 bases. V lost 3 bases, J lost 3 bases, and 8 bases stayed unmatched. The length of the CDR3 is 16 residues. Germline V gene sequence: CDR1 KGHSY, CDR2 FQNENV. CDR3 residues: CASSQQGLGRTDTQYF. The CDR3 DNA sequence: TGTGCCAGCAGCCAGCAGGGACTAGGGCGTACAGATACGCAGTATTTT.

The CDR3 reads CASSIGARSAGYTF. The CDR3 region has the DNA TGTGCCAGTAGTATAGGGGCTCGGTCGGCGGGCTACACCTTC. The rearrangement joins TRBV19 to TRBJ1-2; D gene unclear. This CDR3 has 14 residues. Looked up from germline, CDR1 is LNHDA and CDR2 is SQIVND (reference sequence). Trimming took 1 base from V and 8 from J, leaving 14 bases between them.

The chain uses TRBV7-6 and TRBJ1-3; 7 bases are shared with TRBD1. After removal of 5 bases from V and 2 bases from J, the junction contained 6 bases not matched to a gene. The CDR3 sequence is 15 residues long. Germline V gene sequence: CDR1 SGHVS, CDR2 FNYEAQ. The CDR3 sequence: CASSPGTATGNTIYF. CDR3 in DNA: TGTGCCAGCAGCCCTGGGACAGCCACTGGAAACACCATATATTTT.

The CDR3 DNA sequence: TGTGCCAGCAGAGGGGGAACCTCCTACGAGCAGTACTTC. Its translation: CASRGGTSYEQYF. The chain carries TRBV4-2 and TRBJ2-7; D perhaps matches TRBD1 (6 bases). Deletions cut 6 bases from V and 0 bases from J, with 9 bases between. Germline loops: CDR1 LGHNA, CDR2 YNFKEQ. CDR3 size: 13 residues.

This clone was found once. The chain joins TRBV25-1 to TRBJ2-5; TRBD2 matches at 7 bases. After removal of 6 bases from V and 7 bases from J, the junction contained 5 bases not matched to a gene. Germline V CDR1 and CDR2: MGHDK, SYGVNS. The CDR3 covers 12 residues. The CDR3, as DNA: TGTGCCAGCAGGATGGGGGAGGGGACCCAGTACTTC. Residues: CASRMGEGTQYF. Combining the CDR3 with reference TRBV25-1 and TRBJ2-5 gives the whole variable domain EADIYQTPRYLVIGTGKKITLECSQTMGHDKMYWYQQDPGMELHLIHYSYGVNSTEKGDLSSESTVSRIRTEHFPLTLESARPSHTSQYLCASRMGEGTQYFGPGTRLLVL.

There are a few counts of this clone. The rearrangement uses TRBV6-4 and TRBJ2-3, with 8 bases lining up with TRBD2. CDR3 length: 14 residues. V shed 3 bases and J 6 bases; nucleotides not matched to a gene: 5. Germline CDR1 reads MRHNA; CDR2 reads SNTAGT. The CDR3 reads CASSDRGGRDTQYF. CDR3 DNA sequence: TGTGCCAGCAGTGATCGGGGGGGCCGGGATACGCAGTATTTT.

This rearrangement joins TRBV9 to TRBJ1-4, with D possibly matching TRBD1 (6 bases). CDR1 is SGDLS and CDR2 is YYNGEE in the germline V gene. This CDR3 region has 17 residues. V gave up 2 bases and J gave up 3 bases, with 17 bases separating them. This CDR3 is CASSVQAYRASNEKLFF. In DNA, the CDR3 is TGTGCCAGCAGCGTGCAAGCTTACAGGGCCTCTAATGAAAAACTGTTTTTT.

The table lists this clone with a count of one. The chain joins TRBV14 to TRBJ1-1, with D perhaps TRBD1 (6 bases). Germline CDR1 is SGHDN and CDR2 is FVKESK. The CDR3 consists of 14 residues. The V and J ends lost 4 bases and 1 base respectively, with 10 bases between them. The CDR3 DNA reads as TGTGCCAGCAGCCTCAGACAGGAGAACACTGAAGCTTTCTTT. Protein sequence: CASSLRQENTEAFF.

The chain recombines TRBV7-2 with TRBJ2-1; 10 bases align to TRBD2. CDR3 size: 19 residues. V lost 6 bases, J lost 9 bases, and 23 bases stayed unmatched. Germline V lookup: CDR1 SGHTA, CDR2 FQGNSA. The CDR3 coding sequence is TGTGCCAGCAGGGTCTATAGTGGACTAGCGGAAGGGGTTTACGGTGAGCAGTTCTTC. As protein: CASRVYSGLAEGVYGEQFF. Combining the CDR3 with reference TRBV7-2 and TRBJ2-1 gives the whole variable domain GAGVSQSPSNKVTEKGKDVELRCDPISGHTALYWYRQSLGQGLEFLIYFQGNSAPDKSGLPSDRFSAERTGGSVSTLTIQRTQQEDSAVYLCASRVYSGLAEGVYGEQFFGPGTRLTVL.

In DNA, the CDR3 is TGTGCCAGCAGCTTGTCTGGGTTGGGGCAGATCACCGGGGAGCTGTTTTTT. Translation gives CASSLSGLGQITGELFF. The chain links TRBV5-6 to TRBJ2-2; tentative D call: TRBD1 (5 bases). Germline loops: CDR1 SGHDT, CDR2 YYEEEE. The CDR3 totals 17 residues. Trimming shortened V by 1 base and J by 4 bases, and 17 bases separated the two germline ends.

The CDR3 spells CASSEGHRGWDTQYF. DNA for the CDR3: TGTGCCAGCAGTGAAGGTCACAGGGGATGGGATACGCAGTATTTT. The V gene is TRBV6-1, the J gene TRBJ2-3; 7 bases are shared with TRBD1. The CDR3 covers 15 residues. J was trimmed by 6 bases and V by 1 base; bases with no gene match: 7. CDR1 is MNHNS and CDR2 is SASEGT in the germline V gene.

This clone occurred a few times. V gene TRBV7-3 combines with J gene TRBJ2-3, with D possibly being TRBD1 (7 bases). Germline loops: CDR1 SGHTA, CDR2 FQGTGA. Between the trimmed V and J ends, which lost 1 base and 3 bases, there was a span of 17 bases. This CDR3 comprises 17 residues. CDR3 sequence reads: CASSLKGSQGGTDTQYF. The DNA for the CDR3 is TGTGCCAGCAGCTTAAAGGGCTCCCAGGGGGGAACAGATACGCAGTATTTT.

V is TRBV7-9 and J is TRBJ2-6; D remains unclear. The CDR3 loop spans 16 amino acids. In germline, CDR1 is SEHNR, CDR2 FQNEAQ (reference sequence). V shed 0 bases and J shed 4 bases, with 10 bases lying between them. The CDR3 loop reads CASSLAFEAGANVLTF. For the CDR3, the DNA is TGTGCCAGCAGCTTAGCGTTCGAGGCAGGGGCCAACGTCCTGACTTTC.

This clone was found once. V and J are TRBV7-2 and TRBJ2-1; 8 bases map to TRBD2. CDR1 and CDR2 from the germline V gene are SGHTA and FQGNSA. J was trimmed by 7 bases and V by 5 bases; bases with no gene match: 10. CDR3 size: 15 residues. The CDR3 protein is CASSRRGGAGNEQFF. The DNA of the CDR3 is TGTGCCAGCAGCCGACGGGGGGGGGCGGGGAATGAGCAGTTCTTC.

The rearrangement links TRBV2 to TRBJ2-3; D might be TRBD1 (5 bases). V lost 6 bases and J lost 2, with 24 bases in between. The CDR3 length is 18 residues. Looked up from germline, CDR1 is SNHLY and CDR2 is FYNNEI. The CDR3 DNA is TGTGCCAGCAGCTTTCACACCCTTGGGCCAGGGATCACAGATACGCAGTATTTT. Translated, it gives CASSFHTLGPGITDTQYF.

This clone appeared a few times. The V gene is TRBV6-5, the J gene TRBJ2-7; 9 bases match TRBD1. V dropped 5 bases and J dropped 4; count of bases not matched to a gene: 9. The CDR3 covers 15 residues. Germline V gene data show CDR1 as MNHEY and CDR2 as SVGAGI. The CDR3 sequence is CASSTSGTGLYEQYF. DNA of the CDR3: TGTGCCAGCAGTACCTCCGGGACAGGGCTATACGAGCAGTACTTC.

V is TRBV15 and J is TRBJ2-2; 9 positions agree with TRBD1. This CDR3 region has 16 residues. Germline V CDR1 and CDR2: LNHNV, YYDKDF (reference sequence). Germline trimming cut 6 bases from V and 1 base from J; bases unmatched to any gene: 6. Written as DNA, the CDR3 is TGTGCCACCAGGAACCCGGGACAGGGGAACACCGGGGAGCTGTTTTTT. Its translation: CATRNPGQGNTGELFF.

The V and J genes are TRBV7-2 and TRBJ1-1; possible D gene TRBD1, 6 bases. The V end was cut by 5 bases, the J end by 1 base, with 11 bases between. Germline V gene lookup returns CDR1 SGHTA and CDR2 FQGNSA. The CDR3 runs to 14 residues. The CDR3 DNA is TGTGCCAGCAGCCAGGACAGTGGGAACACTGAAGCTTTCTTT. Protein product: CASSQDSGNTEAFF.